The entry below gives a single T cell receptor (beta chain) sequence along with its context. The data originate from a study of blood T cell repertoires in COVID-19. Turning to the study itself: Researchers got acute and convalescent COVID-19 samples from the United States, Italy and Spain.

The V gene end was trimmed by 4 bases and the J gene end by 7 bases; junction bases not matched to a gene: 8. The CDR3 contains 15 residues. Germline CDR1 reads SGHVS; CDR2 reads FQNEAQ. The assay was immunoSEQ multiplex PCR, and TCRdb's table has in-frame clones only and misses some. The data show approximately 100,000 clones, with 80% seen just once and 3.5% to 5% held by the top ten. The source of this sequence is a human donor in a cohort sampled during active or convalescent COVID-19. Sequenced material: peripheral blood. The chain joins TRBV7-8 to TRBJ2-1, with 9 bases matching TRBD1. This chain's CDR3 is CASSSRTGVRNEQFF. CDR3 sequence (DNA): TGTGCCAGCAGCTCCCGGACAGGGGTGAGAAATGAGCAGTTCTTC.